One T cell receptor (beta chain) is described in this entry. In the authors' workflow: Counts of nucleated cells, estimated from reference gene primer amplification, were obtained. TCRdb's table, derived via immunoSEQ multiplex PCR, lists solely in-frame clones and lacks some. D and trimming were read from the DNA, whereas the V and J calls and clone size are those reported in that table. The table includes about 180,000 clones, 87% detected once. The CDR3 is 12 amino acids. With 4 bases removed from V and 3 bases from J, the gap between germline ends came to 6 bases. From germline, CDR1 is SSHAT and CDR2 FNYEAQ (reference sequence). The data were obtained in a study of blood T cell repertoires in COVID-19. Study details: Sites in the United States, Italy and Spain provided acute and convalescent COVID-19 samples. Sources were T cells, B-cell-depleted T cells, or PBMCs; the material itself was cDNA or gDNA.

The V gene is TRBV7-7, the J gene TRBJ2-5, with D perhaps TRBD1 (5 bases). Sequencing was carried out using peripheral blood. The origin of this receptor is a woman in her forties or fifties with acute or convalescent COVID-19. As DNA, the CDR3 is TGTGCCAGCAGCTCAGGGAAAGAGACCCAGTACTTC. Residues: CASSSGKETQYF.